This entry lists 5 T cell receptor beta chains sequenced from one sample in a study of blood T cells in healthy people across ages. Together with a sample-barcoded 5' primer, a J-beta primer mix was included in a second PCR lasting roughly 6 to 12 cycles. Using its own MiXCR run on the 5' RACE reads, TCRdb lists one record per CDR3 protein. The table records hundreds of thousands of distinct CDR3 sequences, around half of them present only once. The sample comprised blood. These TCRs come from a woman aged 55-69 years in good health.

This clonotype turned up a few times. CDR3 coding DNA: TGCGCCAGCAGCTTGGGGACTAGCGGGAGCGGGAGTAGCTCCTACGAGCAGTACTTC. It translates to CASSLGTSGSGSSSYEQYF. This chain connects TRBV5-1 to TRBJ2-7; 13 bases map to TRBD2. The germline V gene encodes CDR1 SGHRS and CDR2 YFSETQ. This CDR3 contains 19 residues. J was trimmed by 0 bases and V by 0 bases; bases with no gene match: 9.

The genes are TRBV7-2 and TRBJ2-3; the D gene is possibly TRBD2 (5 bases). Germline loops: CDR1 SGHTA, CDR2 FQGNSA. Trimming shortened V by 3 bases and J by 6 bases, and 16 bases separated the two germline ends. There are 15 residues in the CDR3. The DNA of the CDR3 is TGTGCCAGCAGCTTCAGAGCGGCAGGTGTTGATACGCAGTATTTT. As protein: CASSFRAAGVDTQYF.

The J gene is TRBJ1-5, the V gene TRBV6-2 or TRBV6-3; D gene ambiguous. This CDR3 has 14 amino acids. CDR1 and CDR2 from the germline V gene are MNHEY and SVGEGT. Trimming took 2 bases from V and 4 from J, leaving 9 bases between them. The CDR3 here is CASSYRRENQPQHF. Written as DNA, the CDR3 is TGTGCCAGCAGTTACAGGCGGGAAAATCAGCCCCAGCATTTT.

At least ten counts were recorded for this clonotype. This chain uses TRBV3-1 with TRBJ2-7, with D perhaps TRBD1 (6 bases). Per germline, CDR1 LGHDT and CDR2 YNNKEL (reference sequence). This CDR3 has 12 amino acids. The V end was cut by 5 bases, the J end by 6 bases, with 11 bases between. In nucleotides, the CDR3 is TGTGCCAGCAGCTTGACAGGTCGCGAGCAGTACTTC. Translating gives CASSLTGREQYF.

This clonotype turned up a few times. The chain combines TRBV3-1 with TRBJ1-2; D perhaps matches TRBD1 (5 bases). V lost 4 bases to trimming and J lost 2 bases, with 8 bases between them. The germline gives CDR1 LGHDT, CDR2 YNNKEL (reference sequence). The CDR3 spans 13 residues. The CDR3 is CASSLWGNYGYTF. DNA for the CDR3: TGTGCCAGCAGCCTCTGGGGGAACTATGGCTACACCTTC.